This T cell receptor beta chain was obtained from a study of blood T cell repertoires in COVID-19. The CDR3 spans 14 residues. The junction had 3 bases not matched to a gene; V was cut back by 5 bases and J by 0 bases. Germline lookup yields CDR1 SEHNR and CDR2 FQNEAQ (reference sequence). Clones were read by immunoSEQ multiplex PCR, and TCRdb kept only the in-frame ones, dropping some. The data hold about 150,000 clones, with about 80% observed a single time. The receptor was isolated from a woman aged 60-75 years with COVID-19, enrolled during active disease. Specimen: peripheral blood. The chain joins TRBV7-9 to TRBJ1-2, with TRBD1 identical over 7 bases. The CDR3: CASSATGANYGYTF. In DNA form, the CDR3 reads TGTGCCAGCAGCGCCACAGGGGCTAACTATGGCTACACCTTC.